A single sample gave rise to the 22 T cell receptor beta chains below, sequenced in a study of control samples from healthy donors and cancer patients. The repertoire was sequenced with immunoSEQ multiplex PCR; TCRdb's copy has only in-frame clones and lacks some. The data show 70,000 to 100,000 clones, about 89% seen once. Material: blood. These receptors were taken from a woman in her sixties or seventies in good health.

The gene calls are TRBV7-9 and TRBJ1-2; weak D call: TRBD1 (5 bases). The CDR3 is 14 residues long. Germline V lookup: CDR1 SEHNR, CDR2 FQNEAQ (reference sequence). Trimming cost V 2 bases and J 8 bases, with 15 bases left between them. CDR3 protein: CASSLFVAGQGYTF. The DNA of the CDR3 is TGTGCCAGCAGCTTATTCGTGGCAGGGCAAGGCTACACCTTC. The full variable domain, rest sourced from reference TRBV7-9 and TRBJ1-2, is DTGVSQNPRHKITKRGQNVTFRCDPISEHNRLYWYRQTLGQGPEFLTYFQNEAQLEKSRLLSDRFSAERPKGSFSTLEIQRTEQGDSAMYLCASSLFVAGQGYTFGSGTRLTVV.

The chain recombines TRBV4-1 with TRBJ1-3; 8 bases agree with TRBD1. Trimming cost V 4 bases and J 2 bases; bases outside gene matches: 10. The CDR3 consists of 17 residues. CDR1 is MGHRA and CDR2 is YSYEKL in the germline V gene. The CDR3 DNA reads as TGCGCCAGCAGCCCCACACGGCTCAGGGGGCCTGGAAACACCATATATTTT. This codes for CASSPTRLRGPGNTIYF.

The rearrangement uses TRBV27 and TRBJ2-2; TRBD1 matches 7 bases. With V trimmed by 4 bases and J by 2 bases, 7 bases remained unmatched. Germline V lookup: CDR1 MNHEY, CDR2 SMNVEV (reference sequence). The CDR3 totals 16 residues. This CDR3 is CASSSQGPRNTGELFF. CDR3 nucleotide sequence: TGTGCCAGCAGTTCACAGGGGCCTCGAAACACCGGGGAGCTGTTTTTT.

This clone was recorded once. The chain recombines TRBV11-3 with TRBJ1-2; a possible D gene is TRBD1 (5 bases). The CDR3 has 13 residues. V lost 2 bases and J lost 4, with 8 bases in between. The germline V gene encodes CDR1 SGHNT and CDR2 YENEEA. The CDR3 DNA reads TGTGCCAGCAGCTTAACAGGTTTCTATGGCTACACCTTC. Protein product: CASSLTGFYGYTF.

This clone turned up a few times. CDR3 bases: TGTGCCAGCAGCCGAGACAGAGGCAATCAGCCCCAGCATTTT. Its translation is CASSRDRGNQPQHF. The rearrangement links TRBV7-9 to TRBJ1-5; D is perhaps TRBD1 (5 bases). Germline V lookup: CDR1 SEHNR, CDR2 FQNEAQ (reference sequence). This CDR3 region has 14 residues. Trimming removed 5 bases from V and 2 bases from J, with 10 bases in between.

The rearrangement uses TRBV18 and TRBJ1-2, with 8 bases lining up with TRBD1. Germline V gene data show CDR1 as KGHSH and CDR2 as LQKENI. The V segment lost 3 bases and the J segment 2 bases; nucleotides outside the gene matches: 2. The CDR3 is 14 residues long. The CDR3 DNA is TGTGCCAGCTCACCGGGACAGGCCAACTATGGCTACACCTTC. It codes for CASSPGQANYGYTF. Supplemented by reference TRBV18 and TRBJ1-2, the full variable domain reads NAGVMQNPRHLVRRRGQEARLRCSPMKGHSHVYWYRQLPEEGLKFMVYLQKENIIDESGMPKERFSAEFPKEGPSILRIQQVVRGDSAAYFCASSPGQANYGYTFGSGTRLTVV.

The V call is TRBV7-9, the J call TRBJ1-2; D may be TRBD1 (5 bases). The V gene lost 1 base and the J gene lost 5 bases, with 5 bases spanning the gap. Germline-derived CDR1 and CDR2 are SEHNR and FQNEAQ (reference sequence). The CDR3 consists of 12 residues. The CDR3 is CASSLGTYGYTF. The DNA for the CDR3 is TGTGCCAGCAGCTTAGGGACATATGGCTACACCTTC.

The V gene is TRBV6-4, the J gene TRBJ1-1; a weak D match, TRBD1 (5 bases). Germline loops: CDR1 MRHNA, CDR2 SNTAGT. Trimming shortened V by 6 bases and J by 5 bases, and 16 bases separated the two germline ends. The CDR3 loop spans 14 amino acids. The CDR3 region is CASRYVAGTTEAFF. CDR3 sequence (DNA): TGTGCCAGCAGATATGTTGCGGGGACGACTGAAGCTTTCTTT.

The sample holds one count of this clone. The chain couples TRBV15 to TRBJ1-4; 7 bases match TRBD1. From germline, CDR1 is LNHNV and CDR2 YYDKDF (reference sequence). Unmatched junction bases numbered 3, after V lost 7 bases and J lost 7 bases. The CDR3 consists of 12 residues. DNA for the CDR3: TGTGCCACCACCCCAGGGGGTGAAAAACTGTTTTTT. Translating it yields CATTPGGEKLFF. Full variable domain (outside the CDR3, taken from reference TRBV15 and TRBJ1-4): DAMVIQNPRYQVTQFGKPVTLSCSQTLNHNVMYWYQQKSSQAPKLLFHYYDKDFNNEADTPDNFQSRRPNTSFCFLDIRSPGLGDTAMYLCATTPGGEKLFFGSGTQLSVL.

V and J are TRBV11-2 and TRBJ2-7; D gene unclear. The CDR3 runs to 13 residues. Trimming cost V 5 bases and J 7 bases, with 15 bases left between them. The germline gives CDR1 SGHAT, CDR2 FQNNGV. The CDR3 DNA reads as TGTGCCAGCAGCACCCTCGGAGTGGGAGAGCAGTACTTC. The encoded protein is CASSTLGVGEQYF. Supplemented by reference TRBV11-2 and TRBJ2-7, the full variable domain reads EAGVAQSPRYKIIEKRQSVAFWCNPISGHATLYWYQQILGQGPKLLIQFQNNGVVDDSQLPKDRFSAERLKGVDSTLKIQPAKLEDSAVYLCASSTLGVGEQYFGPGTRLTVT.

Written as DNA, the CDR3 is TGTGCCAGTAGTATACTAGCCCGCACCGGGGAGCTGTTTTTT. This gives the protein CASSILARTGELFF. The chain employs TRBV19 and TRBJ2-2, with a tentative D call TRBD2 (5 bases). This CDR3 has 14 residues. V dropped 2 bases and J dropped 4 bases, with 8 bases sitting between them. In germline, CDR1 is LNHDA, CDR2 SQIVND (reference sequence).

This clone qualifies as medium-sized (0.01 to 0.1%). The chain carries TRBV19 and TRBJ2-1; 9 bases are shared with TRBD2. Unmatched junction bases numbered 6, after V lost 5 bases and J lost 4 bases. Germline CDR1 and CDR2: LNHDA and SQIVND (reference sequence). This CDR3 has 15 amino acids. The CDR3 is CASSASGTSYNEQFF. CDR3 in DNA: TGTGCCAGTAGTGCTAGCGGGACCTCTTACAATGAGCAGTTCTTC.

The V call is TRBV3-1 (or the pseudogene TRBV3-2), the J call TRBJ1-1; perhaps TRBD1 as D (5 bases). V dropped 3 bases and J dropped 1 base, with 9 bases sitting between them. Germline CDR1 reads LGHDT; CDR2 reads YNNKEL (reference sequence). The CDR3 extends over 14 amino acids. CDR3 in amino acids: CASSQPGPNTEAFF. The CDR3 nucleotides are TGTGCCAGCAGCCAGCCAGGGCCGAACACTGAAGCTTTCTTT.

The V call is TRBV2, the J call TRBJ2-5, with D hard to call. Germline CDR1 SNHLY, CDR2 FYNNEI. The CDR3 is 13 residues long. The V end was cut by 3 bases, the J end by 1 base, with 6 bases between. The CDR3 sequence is CASSDSSQETQYF. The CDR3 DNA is TGTGCCAGCAGTGATAGTAGCCAAGAGACCCAGTACTTC.

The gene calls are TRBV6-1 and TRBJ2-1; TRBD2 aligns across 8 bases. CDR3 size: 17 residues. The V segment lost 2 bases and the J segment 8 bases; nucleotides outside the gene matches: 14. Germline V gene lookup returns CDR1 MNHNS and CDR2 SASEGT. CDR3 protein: CASSELRRGASHHEQFF. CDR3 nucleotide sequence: TGTGCCAGCAGTGAATTGCGGCGGGGGGCCTCCCACCATGAGCAGTTCTTC.

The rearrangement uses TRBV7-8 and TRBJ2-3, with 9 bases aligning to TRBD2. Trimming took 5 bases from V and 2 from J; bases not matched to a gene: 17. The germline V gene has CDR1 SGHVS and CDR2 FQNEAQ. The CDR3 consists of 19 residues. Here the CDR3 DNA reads TGTGCCAGCAGCCCCAGGCGGAGTAGCGGGAGCACAGACACAGATACGCAGTATTTT. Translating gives CASSPRRSSGSTDTDTQYF.

The chain's CDR3 is CASIPGRQETQYF. The CDR3 DNA reads TGTGCCAGCATCCCGGGGCGCCAAGAGACCCAGTACTTC. The chain carries TRBV6-5 and TRBJ2-5; D is possibly TRBD1 or TRBD2 (5 bases each). Trimming left V 7 bases short and J 1 base short, with 10 bases between. Germline values: CDR1 MNHEY, CDR2 SVGAGI. This CDR3 region has 13 residues.

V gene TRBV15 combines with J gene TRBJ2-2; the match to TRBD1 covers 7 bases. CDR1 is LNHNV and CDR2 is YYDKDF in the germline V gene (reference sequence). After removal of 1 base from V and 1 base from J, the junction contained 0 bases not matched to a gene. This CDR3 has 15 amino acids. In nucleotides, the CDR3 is TGTGCCACCAGCAGAGGACAGGGGAACACCGGGGAGCTGTTTTTT. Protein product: CATSRGQGNTGELFF.

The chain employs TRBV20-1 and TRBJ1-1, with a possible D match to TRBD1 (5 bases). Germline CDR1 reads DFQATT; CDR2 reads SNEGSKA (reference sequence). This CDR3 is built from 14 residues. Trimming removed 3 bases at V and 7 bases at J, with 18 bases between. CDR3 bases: TGCAGTGCTAGTTTATCCCGACAGTTACTTGAAGCTTTCTTT. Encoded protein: CSASLSRQLLEAFF.

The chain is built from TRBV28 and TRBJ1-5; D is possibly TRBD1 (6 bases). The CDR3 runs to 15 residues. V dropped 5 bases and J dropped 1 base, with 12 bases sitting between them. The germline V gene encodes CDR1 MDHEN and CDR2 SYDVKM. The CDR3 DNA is TGTGCCAGCAGTCCCCAACAGGGAAGCAATCAGCCCCAGCATTTT. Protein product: CASSPQQGSNQPQHF.

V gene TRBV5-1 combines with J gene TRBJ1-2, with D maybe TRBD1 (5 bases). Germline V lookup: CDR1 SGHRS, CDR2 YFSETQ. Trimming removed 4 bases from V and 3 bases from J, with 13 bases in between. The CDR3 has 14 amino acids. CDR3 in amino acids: CASSQWGVDYGYTF. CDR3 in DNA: TGCGCCAGCAGCCAGTGGGGGGTCGACTATGGCTACACCTTC.

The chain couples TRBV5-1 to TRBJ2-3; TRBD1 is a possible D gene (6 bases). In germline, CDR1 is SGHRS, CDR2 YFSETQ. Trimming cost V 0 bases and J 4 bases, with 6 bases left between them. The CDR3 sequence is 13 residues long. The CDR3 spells CASSLAGADTQYF. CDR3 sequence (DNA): TGCGCCAGCAGCTTGGCAGGGGCAGATACGCAGTATTTT.